The 21 T cell receptor beta chains reported below all come from one sample, sequenced in a study of Tregs in tolerant kidney transplant recipients. Clones were sequenced by immunoSEQ multiplex PCR, and TCRdb holds only the in-frame ones, with some missing. The table records thousands of clones, 45% to 55% of them present only once. These receptors have no known antigen. Sequenced: CD4+ T cells from blood cultured with allogeneic cells. The source is a human donor in good health.

There are a few counts of this clone. The rearrangement links TRBV5-8 to TRBJ1-1, with D maybe TRBD1 (6 bases). V lost 4 bases and J 4 bases, leaving 17 bases between the germline ends. The CDR3 length is 15 residues. The germline CDR1 and CDR2 sequences are SGHTS and YDEGEE. In DNA, the CDR3 is TGTGCCAGCAGCGCACGGGGGCTTATTGCCACTGAAGCTTTCTTT. This translates into CASSARGLIATEAFF.

The gene calls are TRBV7-2 and TRBJ2-2; 12 bases are a match to TRBD2. With 5 bases clipped from V and 6 bases from J, the junction kept 7 bases outside the gene matches. CDR3 length: 16 amino acids. Germline CDR1 reads SGHTA; CDR2 reads FQGNSA. In DNA form, the CDR3 reads TGTGCCAGCAGCCGTTGGTCTAGCGGGAGGGCCGGGGAGCTGTTTTTT. Translation gives CASSRWSSGRAGELFF.

The J gene is TRBJ2-3, the V gene TRBV7-2; perhaps TRBD1 as D (5 bases). Germline-derived CDR1 and CDR2 are SGHTA and FQGNSA. The CDR3 covers 15 residues. Trimming took off 0 bases at V and 0 bases at J, with 7 bases between the two ends. The CDR3 bases are TGTGCCAGCAGCTTAGCGCCAGGGAGCACAGATACGCAGTATTTT. Protein sequence: CASSLAPGSTDTQYF.

This clone was observed a handful of times. The chain uses TRBV5-5 and TRBJ2-7, with D perhaps TRBD1 (6 bases). CDR1 and CDR2 from the germline V gene are SGHKS and YYEKEE (reference sequence). This CDR3 spans 14 amino acids. Trimming shortened V by 3 bases and J by 5 bases, and 15 bases separated the two germline ends. CDR3 loop: CASSSLLTGNEQYF. The CDR3 bases are TGTGCCAGCAGCTCACTGCTTACAGGGAACGAGCAGTACTTC.

This clone was seen a few times. V is TRBV21-1 and J is TRBJ1-1. TRBV21-1 is labeled a pseudogene. The CDR3 loop spans 17 amino acids. The CDR3 loop reads CASGSHRPTEGNAEAFF. For the CDR3, the DNA is TGTGCCAGCGGGTCACACCGACCGACGGAGGGTAACGCTGAAGCTTTCTTT.

The chain joins TRBV6-1 to TRBJ1-5; no reliable D call. The CDR3 has 15 amino acids. Germline CDR1 and CDR2: MNHNS and SASEGT. With 7 bases removed from V and 2 bases from J, the gap between germline ends came to 15 bases. The CDR3 reads CASKKGPVGNQPQHF. As DNA, the CDR3 is TGTGCCAGCAAAAAAGGGCCCGTTGGCAATCAGCCCCAGCATTTT.

This clone was picked up a small number of times. The V and J genes are TRBV18 and TRBJ2-2; D not resolved. The CDR3 consists of 15 residues. Germline values: CDR1 KGHSH, CDR2 LQKENI. V was pared by 3 bases and J by 1 base, with 9 bases between. CDR3 loop: CASSPGRGNTGELFF. Here the CDR3 DNA reads TGTGCCAGCTCACCGGGTCGCGGGAACACCGGGGAGCTGTTTTTT.

This clone was seen a few times. The J gene is TRBJ2-2, the V gene TRBV7-9; D gene uncertain. The germline V gene encodes CDR1 SEHNR and CDR2 FQNEAQ (reference sequence). Trimming removed 3 bases from V and 5 bases from J, with 7 bases in between. The CDR3 is 13 amino acids. The CDR3 DNA reads as TGTGCCAGCAGCTTGCAGTCGACCGGGGAGCTGTTTTTT. Translation gives CASSLQSTGELFF.

This chain links TRBV4-1 with TRBJ2-5; D is perhaps TRBD2 (6 bases). The CDR3 spans 16 residues. V gave up 1 base and J gave up 5 bases, with 17 bases separating them. Per the germline V gene, CDR1 is MGHRA and CDR2 is YSYEKL. For the CDR3, the DNA is TGCGCCAGCAGCCAAGGCCCCCCTGGACGGGGGGAGACCCAGTACTTC. As protein: CASSQGPPGRGETQYF.

The V call is TRBV27, the J call TRBJ1-5; unclear D gene. This CDR3 has 13 amino acids. Germline V gene sequence: CDR1 MNHEY, CDR2 SMNVEV (reference sequence). V was cut by 0 bases and J by 5 bases, with 5 bases left in between. Here the CDR3 reads CASSLSKDQPQHF. CDR3 coding DNA: TGTGCCAGCAGTTTATCGAAGGATCAGCCCCAGCATTTT.

This chain connects TRBV6-1 to TRBJ2-2; 7 bases match TRBD2. V trimming: 5 bases; J trimming: 6 bases; junction bases outside the gene matches: 0. This CDR3 region has 12 residues. Germline V gene lookup returns CDR1 MNHNS and CDR2 SASEGT. In nucleotides, the CDR3 is TGTGCCAGCAGTCTAGCGGCCGGGGAGCTGTTTTTT. Translating gives CASSLAAGELFF.

The chain uses TRBV7-3 and TRBJ1-1; D call uncertain. The germline V gene has CDR1 SGHTA and CDR2 FQGTGA. The CDR3 has 15 amino acids. Trimming shortened V by 5 bases and J by 1 base, and 14 bases separated the two germline ends. The CDR3 is CASSPQQRKNTEAFF. For the CDR3, the DNA is TGTGCCAGCAGCCCCCAGCAGCGTAAGAACACTGAAGCTTTCTTT.

The rearrangement uses TRBV6-1 and TRBJ2-1; D ambiguous. Trimming shortened V by 8 bases and J by 5 bases, and 10 bases separated the two germline ends. Germline values: CDR1 MNHNS, CDR2 SASEGT. The CDR3 sequence is 12 residues long. The CDR3 DNA reads TGTGCCAGCGCAAGGCGAGACAATGAGCAGTTCTTC. Translating gives CASARRDNEQFF.

This clone was seen a few times. The chain recombines TRBV11-3 with TRBJ1-1; D may be TRBD1 (5 bases). Between the trimmed V and J ends, which lost 5 bases and 0 bases, there was a span of 10 bases. Germline assignment: CDR1 SGHNT and CDR2 YENEEA. This CDR3 is 14 amino acids long. In nucleotides, the CDR3 is TGTGCCAGCAGCCGGGGACCGTTGAACACTGAAGCTTTCTTT. The encoded protein is CASSRGPLNTEAFF.

This clone is classed as medium-sized. The V gene is TRBV6-5, the J gene TRBJ1-1, with no clear D. Trimming stripped 6 bases from V and 1 base from J, with 12 bases between. The CDR3 covers 14 residues. Per germline, CDR1 MNHEY and CDR2 SVGAGI. CDR3 coding DNA: TGTGCCAGCAGCCGAGGACTGGCGAACACTGAAGCTTTCTTT. Amino acid sequence: CASSRGLANTEAFF.

This clone is medium-sized within its sample. This sequence joins TRBV5-1 and TRBJ2-3; no reliable D call. The CDR3 length is 14 residues. Germline-derived CDR1 and CDR2 are SGHRS and YFSETQ. V lost 0 bases and J lost 2, with 7 bases in between. CDR3 protein: CASSLEDATDTQYF. The CDR3 region has the DNA TGCGCCAGCAGCTTGGAGGATGCCACAGATACGCAGTATTTT. Full variable domain (remainder filled in from reference TRBV5-1 and TRBJ2-3): KAGVTQTPRYLIKTRGQQVTLSCSPISGHRSVSWYQQTPGQGLQFLFEYFSETQRNKGNFPGRFSGRQFSNSRSEMNVSTLELGDSALYLCASSLEDATDTQYFGPGTRLTVL.

The chain couples TRBV7-3 to TRBJ2-3; D gene ambiguous. CDR1 and CDR2 (germline): SGHTA, FQGTGA. Trimming left V 2 bases short and J 2 bases short, with 11 bases between. The CDR3 runs 15 residues. The CDR3 DNA reads TGTGCCAGCAGCTTAGATGGGCACTCCACAGATACGCAGTATTTT. Translating gives CASSLDGHSTDTQYF.

This chain uses TRBV4-3 with TRBJ1-2; 7 nucleotides line up with TRBD1. Trimming took 4 bases from V and 7 from J; bases not matched to a gene: 12. The CDR3 totals 15 residues. Germline V CDR1 and CDR2: LGHNA, YSLEER. CDR3 sequence reads: CASSPRQGSLSGYTF. CDR3 DNA: TGCGCCAGCAGCCCGCGACAGGGATCCCTTAGTGGCTACACCTTC.

The gene calls are TRBV7-3 and TRBJ2-3, with 12 positions matching TRBD2. The junction had 3 bases not matched to a gene; V was cut back by 2 bases and J by 0 bases. The CDR3 has 17 amino acids. In germline, CDR1 is SGHTA, CDR2 FQGTGA. CDR3 residues: CASSLLAGGISTDTQYF. CDR3 nucleotide sequence: TGTGCCAGCAGCTTACTAGCGGGGGGGATTAGCACAGATACGCAGTATTTT. Complete variable domain (other parts from reference TRBV7-3 and TRBJ2-3): GAGVSQTPSNKVTEKGKYVELRCDPISGHTALYWYRQSLGQGPEFLIYFQGTGAADDSGLPNDRFFAVRPEGSVSTLKIQRTERGDSAVYLCASSLLAGGISTDTQYFGPGTRLTVL.

The V and J genes are TRBV7-2 and TRBJ2-1; D may match TRBD1 or TRBD2 (7 bases each). Germline V gives CDR1 SGHTA, CDR2 FQGNSA. V lost 2 bases to trimming and J lost 6 bases, with 17 bases between them. CDR3 length equals 16 residues. The CDR3 DNA sequence: TGTGCCAGCAGCTTATACCCCCGCAGGGGGGGCAATGAGCAGTTCTTC. It specifies CASSLYPRRGGNEQFF.

This clone was recorded only once. J is TRBJ2-1 and V is TRBV11-2; D is possibly TRBD2 (5 bases). Trimming removed 8 bases at V and 0 bases at J, with 14 bases between. Germline-derived CDR1 and CDR2 are SGHAT and FQNNGV. This CDR3 has 15 amino acids. CDR3 loop: CASGSLDYSYNEQFF. CDR3 sequence (DNA): TGTGCCAGCGGGAGCCTAGACTACTCCTACAATGAGCAGTTCTTC.